Here is one TCR beta chain with its context. Its antigen remains unknown. These data belong to a study of cytomegalovirus exposure and HLA in healthy donors. Notes on the study in general: Clusters of TCRs from the first cohort tended to co-occur in the roughly 120 validation repertoires (as a later analysis found). Investigators reported approximately 170 TCR beta chains as tied to cytomegalovirus.

Among the 110 or so subjects of the validation cohort, separate from the roughly 700-subject first cohort, were the donors. Produced via immunoSEQ multiplex PCR; TCRdb's table is partial and in-frame only. In the table there are around 73,000 clones, around 90% of which are singletons. CDR3 size: 14 residues. V was cut by 6 bases and J by 4 bases, with 13 bases left in between. CDR1 and CDR2 (germline): MNHEY, SVGAGI. Sequencing input: PBMCs. The chain joins TRBV6-5 to TRBJ1-3; TRBD1 might be the D (6 bases). This TCR was sampled from a young woman in good health and CMV-seropositive. CDR3 sequence: CASRPTGRGNTIYF. In DNA form, the CDR3 reads TGTGCCAGCAGACCGACAGGCAGAGGAAACACCATATATTTT.